Following are 12 T cell receptor beta chains from one sample sequenced in a study of neoadjuvant anti-PD-1 for oral cavity cancer. Here immunoSEQ multiplex PCR was the method, and the copy in TCRdb shows in-frame clones only, minus some. This sample has 7,000 to 8,000 clones, with around 52% found just once. The starting material was tumor tissue, obtained before nivolumab (anti-PD-1) treatment. Receptor source: a person aged 40 to 85 with oral cavity squamous cell carcinoma.

CDR3 coding DNA: TGTGCCAGCAGCTTAGGGCATCGCCATAACGCGCCCCAGCATTTT. Amino acid sequence: CASSLGHRHNAPQHF. The chain links TRBV7-2 to TRBJ1-5, with D hard to call. CDR3 length: 15 residues. The germline gives CDR1 SGHTA, CDR2 FQGNSA. Trimming stripped 1 base from V and 9 bases from J, with 16 bases between.

CDR3 amino acids: CASSLRASGTYEQYF. As DNA, the CDR3 is TGTGCCAGCAGCTTACGGGCTAGCGGAACCTACGAGCAGTACTTC. The genes are TRBV11-2 and TRBJ2-7, with 7 bases identical to TRBD2. The germline gives CDR1 SGHAT, CDR2 FQNNGV. CDR3 length: 15 amino acids. Trimming at V came to 2 bases and at J to 2 bases, leaving 6 bases not matched to a gene. Full variable domain (remainder filled in from reference TRBV11-2 and TRBJ2-7): EAGVAQSPRYKIIEKRQSVAFWCNPISGHATLYWYQQILGQGPKLLIQFQNNGVVDDSQLPKDRFSAERLKGVDSTLKIQPAKLEDSAVYLCASSLRASGTYEQYFGPGTRLTVT.

This chain joins TRBV2 and TRBJ2-2; D not resolved. V lost 5 bases and J 4 bases, leaving 5 bases between the germline ends. CDR3 size: 12 residues. Germline CDR1 SNHLY, CDR2 FYNNEI. CDR3 residues: CASSPVTGELFF. DNA of the CDR3: TGTGCCAGCAGTCCCGTCACCGGGGAGCTGTTTTTT.

The J gene is TRBJ2-6, the V gene TRBV28; D is uncertain. The CDR3 consists of 13 residues. V was clipped by 7 bases and J by 2 bases, with 6 bases between them. Germline lookup yields CDR1 MDHEN and CDR2 SYDVKM. The CDR3 is CASNPAGANVLTF. The CDR3 DNA reads as TGTGCCAGCAACCCAGCTGGGGCCAACGTCCTGACTTTC. Combining the CDR3 with reference TRBV28 and TRBJ2-6 gives the whole variable domain DVKVTQSSRYLVKRTGEKVFLECVQDMDHENMFWYRQDPGLGLRLIYFSYDVKMKEKGDIPEGYSVSREKKERFSLILESASTNQTSMYLCASNPAGANVLTFGAGSRLTVL.

The chain combines TRBV5-1 with TRBJ1-1; 8 positions match TRBD1. The germline V gene has CDR1 SGHRS and CDR2 YFSETQ. The CDR3 sequence is 15 residues long. The junction had 16 bases not matched to a gene; V was cut back by 4 bases and J by 11 bases. The CDR3 region is CASSMTQGAGVGAFF. For the CDR3, the DNA is TGCGCCAGCAGCATGACCCAGGGGGCCGGGGTAGGGGCTTTCTTT.

Regarding this clone: This likely reflects a read error, since a far larger clone is one base away. This chain joins TRBV4-2 and TRBJ2-2, with TRBD1 matching 12 bases. The CDR3 loop spans 17 amino acids. Germline V lookup: CDR1 LGHNA, CDR2 YNFKEQ. The V gene end was trimmed by 2 bases and the J gene end by 5 bases; junction bases not matched to a gene: 6. CDR3 loop: CASSQKQGQGATGELFF. The CDR3 DNA sequence: TGTGCCAGCAGCCAAAAACAGGGACAGGGGGCGACCGGGGAGCTGTTTTTT.

This clone was seen more than once but under ten times. The J gene is TRBJ2-2, the V gene TRBV5-1; D not certain. Trimming removed 4 bases from V and 8 bases from J, with 12 bases in between. CDR1 and CDR2 (germline): SGHRS, YFSETQ. CDR3 size: 13 residues. DNA for the CDR3: TGCGCCAGCAGCCCCTGGGTATCAGGGGAGCTGTTTTTT. It translates to CASSPWVSGELFF.

This chain links TRBV5-5 with TRBJ2-3; no clear D. The V end was cut by 2 bases, the J end by 1 base, with 2 bases between. CDR1 and CDR2 from the germline V gene are SGHKS and YYEKEE (reference sequence). CDR3 size: 12 residues. The CDR3 DNA reads TGTGCCAGCAGCTTTGGCACAGATACGCAGTATTTT. Its protein product is CASSFGTDTQYF.

V and J are TRBV4-1 and TRBJ1-1; 7 positions match TRBD1. After removal of 4 bases from V and 11 bases from J, the junction contained 7 bases not matched to a gene. The CDR3 runs 12 residues. Germline V gives CDR1 MGHRA, CDR2 YSYEKL. CDR3 coding DNA: TGCGCCAGCAGCCTTACCGACAGGGAGGCTTTCTTT. This gives the protein CASSLTDREAFF.

The J gene is TRBJ2-1, the V gene TRBV7-2; D unresolved. CDR1 and CDR2 (germline): SGHTA, FQGNSA. The CDR3 runs to 14 residues. Trimming removed 5 bases from V and 9 bases from J, with 17 bases in between. DNA of the CDR3: TGTGCCAGCAGCCCCCGGGTGACCAATGGTGAGCAGTTCTTC. Amino acids: CASSPRVTNGEQFF.

The chain carries TRBV5-1 and TRBJ2-1, with TRBD2 matching over 8 bases. The V gene's germline CDR1 is SGHRS and CDR2 YFSETQ. V was pared by 0 bases and J by 8 bases, with 4 bases of the junction left unmatched. The length of the CDR3 is 14 residues. CDR3 sequence: CASSLAPGGDEQFF. CDR3 sequence (DNA): TGCGCCAGCAGCTTGGCGCCGGGAGGGGATGAGCAGTTCTTC.

This clone ranks as large. The chain couples TRBV21-1 to TRBJ2-2; the table's TRBD2 call for D was not verified on the DNA. TRBV21-1 is assigned pseudogene status. The CDR3 consists of 17 residues. The CDR3 coding sequence is TGTGCCAGCAGCAAAGCCGGGACTAGCGGGAACACCGGGGAGCTGTTTTTT. Translating gives CASSKAGTSGNTGELFF.